These 25 T cell receptor beta chains were all obtained from the same sample, sequenced in a study of blood T cell repertoires in COVID-19. Profiled with immunoSEQ multiplex PCR; TCRdb holds only in-frame clones, not every one. The sample carries about 300,000 clones, 75% to 90% recorded once. The sequencing input was PBMCs or T cells enriched from blood (not recorded which). These receptors were obtained from a man aged 60-69 years who had recovered from COVID-19.

The J gene is TRBJ1-5, the V gene TRBV18; D is uncertain. V dropped 3 bases and J dropped 1 base, with 7 bases sitting between them. This CDR3 is 14 amino acids long. Germline lookup yields CDR1 KGHSH and CDR2 LQKENI. CDR3 region: CASSPATSNQPQHF. For the CDR3, the DNA is TGTGCCAGCTCACCGGCGACAAGCAATCAGCCCCAGCATTTT.

The chain links TRBV9 to TRBJ1-1; D is uncertain. The CDR3 loop spans 14 amino acids. CDR1 and CDR2 from the germline V gene are SGDLS and YYNGEE. V was trimmed by 4 bases and J by 0 bases, leaving 10 bases between them. The CDR3, as DNA: TGTGCCAGCAGCATTACATATCTGAACACTGAAGCTTTCTTT. Its protein is CASSITYLNTEAFF.

This clone was detected only a few times. This CDR3 reads CATALTSEQFF. The CDR3 nucleotides read TGTGCCACCGCCCTCACGAGCGAGCAGTTCTTC. The J gene is TRBJ2-1, the V gene TRBV15, with D unresolved. The germline V and J ends were trimmed by 8 bases and 10 bases, with 12 bases remaining between them. Germline CDR1 is LNHNV and CDR2 is YYDKDF (reference sequence). The CDR3 has 11 residues.

This rearrangement joins TRBV5-1 to TRBJ2-7; D uncertain. Germline loops: CDR1 SGHRS, CDR2 YFSETQ. CDR3 size: 13 residues. V dropped 4 bases and J dropped 1 base, with 9 bases sitting between them. CDR3 in DNA: TGCGCCAGCAGCCTAAGCCCGTCCTACGAGCAGTACTTC. Translating it yields CASSLSPSYEQYF.

The V gene is TRBV28, the J gene TRBJ2-7; 11 bases match TRBD2. Germline V gene sequence: CDR1 MDHEN, CDR2 SYDVKM. The CDR3 is 13 residues long. J gave up 5 bases and V 8 bases, and 5 bases lay outside the gene matches. The CDR3 coding sequence is TGTGCCAGCTTTCTAGCGGGAGGTCACGAGCAGTACTTC. Translated, it gives CASFLAGGHEQYF.

This clone has a single count. The chain is built from TRBV5-1 and TRBJ2-7; 8 bases are a match to TRBD1. Germline CDR1 and CDR2: SGHRS and YFSETQ. The CDR3 sequence is 14 residues long. V dropped 1 base and J dropped 3; count of bases not matched to a gene: 3. The CDR3 bases are TGCGCCAGCAGCTTGCAGGGACAGGACTACGAGCAGTACTTC. This gives the protein CASSLQGQDYEQYF.

The chain joins TRBV9 to TRBJ2-1; D may be TRBD1 (6 bases). Trimming removed 3 bases at V and 8 bases at J, with 15 bases between. CDR3 length: 14 amino acids. The V gene's germline CDR1 is SGDLS and CDR2 YYNGEE. The CDR3 DNA sequence: TGTGCCAGCAGCGGGGGGCCCTCCATCGATGAGCAGTTCTTC. Protein: CASSGGPSIDEQFF. The full variable domain, with the rest looked up from reference TRBV9 and TRBJ2-1, is DSGVTQTPKHLITATGQRVTLRCSPRSGDLSVYWYQQSLDQGLQFLIQYYNGEERAKGNILERFSAQQFPDLHSELNLSSLELGDSALYFCASSGGPSIDEQFFGPGTRLTVL.

The rearrangement uses TRBV19 and TRBJ1-3, with 8 bases that match TRBD1. Germline values: CDR1 LNHDA, CDR2 SQIVND (reference sequence). The V segment lost 7 bases and the J segment 9 bases; nucleotides outside the gene matches: 17. The CDR3 is 16 residues long. The CDR3: CASTQETGTGYATIYF. CDR3 sequence (DNA): TGTGCCAGTACCCAGGAGACCGGGACAGGCTATGCCACCATATATTTT.

J is TRBJ2-7 and V is TRBV9, with 7 bases that match TRBD1. Germline CDR1 SGDLS, CDR2 YYNGEE. The CDR3 is 14 amino acids. The V gene end was trimmed by 2 bases and the J gene end by 2 bases; junction bases not matched to a gene: 4. The chain's CDR3 is CASSVTGQTYEQYF. In DNA, the CDR3 is TGTGCCAGCAGCGTCACGGGACAGACCTACGAGCAGTACTTC.

In DNA, the CDR3 is TGTGCCAGCTCTCGGGGACTAGCGGGAGATGAGACCCAGTACTTC. Translating it yields CASSRGLAGDETQYF. The genes are TRBV18 and TRBJ2-5, with 14 bases matching TRBD2. Germline V gene sequence: CDR1 KGHSH, CDR2 LQKENI. The V gene end was trimmed by 6 bases and the J gene end by 5 bases; junction bases not matched to a gene: 5. The CDR3 runs 15 residues. The variable domain in full, with the rest retrieved from reference TRBV18 and TRBJ2-5, is NAGVMQNPRHLVRRRGQEARLRCSPMKGHSHVYWYRQLPEEGLKFMVYLQKENIIDESGMPKERFSAEFPKEGPSILRIQQVVRGDSAAYFCASSRGLAGDETQYFGPGTRLLVL.

The rearrangement joins TRBV21-1 to TRBJ1-6; the tabulated D call, TRBD1, remains unverified against the DNA. TRBV21-1 is noted as a pseudogene. CDR3 length: 17 residues. The CDR3 nucleotides are TGTGCCAGCAGCCCGCGACAGGGGAGCTCCTATAATTCACCCCTCCACTTT. This codes for CASSPRQGSSYNSPLHF.

V usage is TRBV2 and J usage is TRBJ1-1, with D possibly being TRBD1 (5 bases). CDR1 and CDR2 from the germline V gene are SNHLY and FYNNEI. V was trimmed by 6 bases and J by 0 bases, leaving 5 bases between them. The CDR3 has 12 amino acids. As DNA, the CDR3 is TGTGCCAGCAGGGACATGAACACTGAAGCTTTCTTT. Translated: CASRDMNTEAFF.

V gene TRBV3-1 (or the pseudogene TRBV3-2) combines with J gene TRBJ2-7; D call uncertain. Germline V CDR1 and CDR2: LGHDT, YNNKEL (reference sequence). Trimming took off 0 bases at V and 3 bases at J, with 9 bases between the two ends. The CDR3 loop spans 14 amino acids. CDR3 bases: TGTGCCAGCAGCCAAGATGGCAGAATCTACGAGCAGTACTTC. This encodes CASSQDGRIYEQYF.

The chain employs TRBV28 and TRBJ1-2; possibly TRBD1 for D (6 bases). V dropped 4 bases and J dropped 7 bases, with 13 bases sitting between them. The length of the CDR3 is 13 residues. Germline V CDR1 and CDR2: MDHEN, SYDVKM. In DNA form, the CDR3 reads TGTGCCAGCAGTTCCACACCACAGGGTGGCTACACCTTC. Translated, it gives CASSSTPQGGYTF.

The rearrangement uses TRBV7-9 and TRBJ1-1; no clear D gene. The CDR3 has 14 residues. Trimming cost V 0 bases and J 1 base, with 6 bases left between them. CDR1 SEHNR and CDR2 FQNEAQ come from the germline V gene (reference sequence). CDR3 in DNA: TGTGCCAGCAGCTTAGCACAGAGGAACACTGAAGCTTTCTTT. This codes for CASSLAQRNTEAFF.

The genes are TRBV6-4 and TRBJ2-3; no definite D call. CDR1 MRHNA and CDR2 SNTAGT come from the germline V gene. The CDR3 runs 15 residues. Trimming cost V 3 bases and J 3 bases, with 13 bases left between them. CDR3 coding DNA: TGTGCCAGCAGTGATACCGGTTTACCAACAGATACGCAGTATTTT. Translated: CASSDTGLPTDTQYF.

The chain joins TRBV4-1 to TRBJ2-5; 13 nucleotides line up with TRBD2. V lost 5 bases to trimming and J lost 4 bases; unmatched junction nucleotides: 4. Germline CDR1 reads MGHRA; CDR2 reads YSYEKL. This CDR3 contains 15 residues. The CDR3 loop reads CASSGGLAGLETQYF. CDR3 DNA: TGCGCCAGCAGCGGGGGACTAGCGGGATTAGAGACCCAGTACTTC.

The chain uses TRBV28 and TRBJ1-2; a weak D match, TRBD1 (5 bases). CDR1 and CDR2 from the germline V gene are MDHEN and SYDVKM. V lost 5 bases and J 0 bases, leaving 10 bases between the germline ends. The length of the CDR3 is 14 residues. CDR3 residues: CASSLREANYGYTF. DNA for the CDR3: TGTGCCAGCAGTCTCAGGGAAGCTAACTATGGCTACACCTTC.

For the CDR3, the DNA is TGTGCCAGTAGATCCGGGGGAGGCACCGGGGAGCTGTTTTTT. This sequence encodes CASRSGGGTGELFF. V usage is TRBV19 and J usage is TRBJ2-2; D is perhaps TRBD2 (6 bases). In germline, CDR1 is LNHDA, CDR2 SQIVND (reference sequence). This CDR3 comprises 14 residues. Between the trimmed V and J ends, which lost 6 bases and 4 bases, there was a span of 12 bases.

The chain links TRBV5-4 to TRBJ2-1; 13 bases align to TRBD2. The germline gives CDR1 SGHNT, CDR2 YYREEE (reference sequence). V was clipped by 1 base and J by 9 bases; unmatched bases: 4. There are 15 residues in the CDR3. In nucleotides, the CDR3 is TGTGCCAGCAGCTTGAATGGACTAGCGGGAGCTGAGCAGTTCTTC. Residues: CASSLNGLAGAEQFF.

This sequence joins TRBV7-2 and TRBJ2-1, with 9 nucleotides matching TRBD2. V shed 1 base, J shed 3 bases, and the junction held 7 bases outside the gene matches. CDR1 and CDR2 from the germline V gene are SGHTA and FQGNSA. CDR3 length: 17 amino acids. CDR3 amino acids: CASSLVRASGIYNEQFF. The DNA for the CDR3 is TGTGCCAGCAGCTTAGTCCGGGCTAGCGGGATCTACAATGAGCAGTTCTTC.

V is TRBV24-1 and J is TRBJ2-7; weak D call: TRBD1 (6 bases). Germline CDR1 KGHDR, CDR2 SFDVKD. V gave up 9 bases and J gave up 3 bases, with 20 bases separating them. The CDR3 length is 15 residues. CDR3 sequence: CATGLFDRQHYEQYF. CDR3 DNA: TGTGCCACCGGGTTGTTTGACAGGCAACACTACGAGCAGTACTTC.

This chain joins TRBV25-1 and TRBJ2-2; 9 bases match TRBD2. V dropped 4 bases and J dropped 0; count of bases not matched to a gene: 9. CDR1 MGHDK and CDR2 SYGVNS come from the germline V gene. This CDR3 spans 18 amino acids. The CDR3 DNA reads TGTGCCAGCAGTGTGGGCCCGGCTAGCGGGACGAACACCGGGGAGCTGTTTTTT. This gives the protein CASSVGPASGTNTGELFF.

The gene calls are TRBV19 and TRBJ1-1, with D unclear. The ends were cut back, 1 base at V and 1 base at J, with 13 bases in the middle. The CDR3 contains 16 residues. Per germline, CDR1 LNHDA and CDR2 SQIVND (reference sequence). CDR3 sequence (DNA): TGTGCCAGTAGTATAGGGGGTTCGGGGAAGAACACTGAAGCTTTCTTT. Translation gives CASSIGGSGKNTEAFF. Supplemented by reference TRBV19 and TRBJ1-1, the full variable domain reads DGGITQSPKYLFRKEGQNVTLSCEQNLNHDAMYWYRQDPGQGLRLIYYSQIVNDFQKGDIAEGYSVSREKKESFPLTVTSAQKNPTAFYLCASSIGGSGKNTEAFFGQGTRLTVV.

V usage is TRBV5-1 and J usage is TRBJ2-2, with 8 bases fitting TRBD1. This CDR3 comprises 15 residues. Per germline, CDR1 SGHRS and CDR2 YFSETQ. J gave up 6 bases and V 1 base, and 5 bases lay outside the gene matches. DNA of the CDR3: TGCGCCAGCAGCTTGTGGCAGGGGGCGTCCGGGGAGCTGTTTTTT. Its protein is CASSLWQGASGELFF.